This T cell receptor beta chain derives from a study of blood T cell repertoires in COVID-19. Study overall: T cells, B-cell-depleted T cells, or PBMCs supplied cDNA or gDNA.

This clone appeared a single time. Using immunoSEQ multiplex PCR, the repertoire was profiled, and TCRdb retains in-frame clones only, with some absent. The sample holds 65,000 or so clones, over 80% seen once. The CDR3 is 13 amino acids. With V trimmed by 4 bases and J by 6 bases, 3 bases remained unmatched. Germline values: CDR1 KGHSH, CDR2 LQKENI. V usage is TRBV18 and J usage is TRBJ1-5; 7 positions agree with TRBD1. This receptor was taken from a man between 25 and 39 years old with COVID-19, enrolled during active disease. Source material: peripheral blood. The CDR3 sequence: CASSQGASQPQHF. As DNA, the CDR3 is TGTGCCAGCTCACAGGGGGCCAGTCAGCCCCAGCATTTT.